The 31 T cell receptor beta chains in this list originate from one sample, sequenced in a study of blood T cell repertoires in COVID-19. Assay: immunoSEQ multiplex PCR; the TCRdb copy retains only in-frame clones and omits some. This sample has roughly 250,000 clones, with around 90% found just once. The sequenced sample was peripheral blood. These receptors all stem from a man between 60 and 70 years old who had recovered from COVID-19.

This chain joins TRBV28 and TRBJ2-2; 8 nucleotides align to TRBD2. The CDR3 runs to 19 residues. Germline assignment: CDR1 MDHEN and CDR2 SYDVKM. V shed 3 bases, J shed 7 bases, and the junction held 19 bases outside the gene matches. The CDR3 region has the DNA TGTGCCAGCAGTTTGTACTCCAGGGTTTCGGGGGGGGCCGTCGGGGAGCTGTTTTTT. This translates into CASSLYSRVSGGAVGELFF.

V and J are TRBV15 and TRBJ2-5, with D perhaps TRBD2 (6 bases). V dropped 2 bases and J dropped 4 bases, with 17 bases sitting between them. Germline V gene data show CDR1 as LNHNV and CDR2 as YYDKDF (reference sequence). The CDR3 consists of 16 residues. CDR3 bases: TGTGCCACCAGCAGACCACCCGGGGGTTCCCGAGAGACCCAGTACTTC. This encodes CATSRPPGGSRETQYF.

The J gene is TRBJ1-1, the V gene TRBV6-5; possibly TRBD1 for D (5 bases). Germline V gene lookup returns CDR1 MNHEY and CDR2 SVGAGI. Trimming removed 7 bases from V and 6 bases from J, with 18 bases in between. This CDR3 is 14 amino acids long. CDR3 region: CASNLGASRAEAFF. In nucleotides, the CDR3 is TGTGCCAGCAATCTAGGGGCCAGCAGAGCTGAAGCTTTCTTT.

The table lists this clone with a few counts. J is TRBJ1-5 and V is TRBV19; TRBD1 is a possible D gene (5 bases). This CDR3 region has 13 residues. Germline V gene lookup returns CDR1 LNHDA and CDR2 SQIVND (reference sequence). Trimming took off 8 bases at V and 3 bases at J, with 11 bases between the two ends. This CDR3 reads CASGAGNNQPQHF. CDR3 DNA sequence: TGTGCCAGTGGGGCGGGGAACAATCAGCCCCAGCATTTT. Variable domain in full (rest from reference TRBV19 and TRBJ1-5): DGGITQSPKYLFRKEGQNVTLSCEQNLNHDAMYWYRQDPGQGLRLIYYSQIVNDFQKGDIAEGYSVSREKKESFPLTVTSAQKNPTAFYLCASGAGNNQPQHFGDGTRLSIL.

This clone was found a few times. This chain connects TRBV4-2 to TRBJ2-7, with 8 bases identical to TRBD2. Germline-derived CDR1 and CDR2 are LGHNA and YNFKEQ. This CDR3 has 15 amino acids. Trimming took 0 bases from V and 9 from J; bases not matched to a gene: 10. CDR3 in amino acids: CASSQDRSGEPWQYV. The CDR3 DNA sequence: TGTGCCAGCAGCCAAGATCGTAGCGGGGAACCTTGGCAGTACGTC.

This chain joins TRBV4-2 and TRBJ2-4; 7 bases match TRBD1. With 3 bases clipped from V and 0 bases from J, the junction kept 5 bases outside the gene matches. The germline gives CDR1 LGHNA, CDR2 YNFKEQ. The CDR3 has 16 amino acids. The CDR3 region is CASSHGTALAKNIQYF. CDR3 nucleotides: TGTGCCAGCAGCCATGGGACAGCCTTAGCCAAAAACATTCAGTACTTC.

This clone came up a few times. V is TRBV2 and J is TRBJ2-2, with TRBD2 as a possible D gene (6 bases). Trimming took 11 bases from V and 6 from J, leaving 13 bases between them. The CDR3 sequence is 12 residues long. Germline V gene lookup returns CDR1 SNHLY and CDR2 FYNNEI. CDR3: CAGGPRAGELFF. CDR3 coding DNA: TGTGCCGGAGGGCCCAGGGCCGGGGAGCTGTTTTTT.

V gene TRBV3-1 (or the pseudogene TRBV3-2) combines with J gene TRBJ2-3, with D possibly TRBD2 on 6 matching bases. Germline CDR1 and CDR2: LGHDT and YNNKEL (reference sequence). The CDR3 has 18 residues. Trimming cost V 3 bases and J 5 bases, with 24 bases left between them. The CDR3 protein is CASSHPNKMTGVEDTQYF. The CDR3, as DNA: TGTGCCAGCAGCCACCCGAACAAGATGACGGGGGTTGAAGATACGCAGTATTTT.

J is TRBJ2-7 and V is TRBV10-3; TRBD1 might be the D (5 bases). The V and J ends lost 6 bases and 3 bases respectively, with 9 bases between them. There are 12 residues in the CDR3. Germline V gives CDR1 ENHRY, CDR2 SYGVKD. The CDR3 bases are TGTGCCATCAGCCAAACAGGCTACGAGCAGTACGTC. It encodes CAISQTGYEQYV.

This clone was detected only once. The rearrangement joins TRBV6-5 to TRBJ2-3; D is possibly TRBD2 (7 bases). Germline V lookup: CDR1 MNHEY, CDR2 SVGAGI. Trimming removed 7 bases from V and 0 bases from J, with 14 bases in between. This CDR3 is 15 amino acids long. As DNA, the CDR3 is TGTGCCAGCAAGGTGGGGGGGCTAAGCACAGATACGCAGTATTTT. Its protein is CASKVGGLSTDTQYF.

Concerning this clone itself: This CDR3 is also generated by other DNA sequences in the sample. This sequence joins TRBV9 and TRBJ1-6; D not certain. The ends were cut back, 0 bases at V and 8 bases at J, with 6 bases in the middle. This CDR3 has 13 amino acids. The germline V gene has CDR1 SGDLS and CDR2 YYNGEE. The CDR3 coding sequence is TGTGCCAGCAGCGTAGTAGTCGATTCACCCCTCCACTTT. Its protein product is CASSVVVDSPLHF. Full variable domain (missing parts from reference TRBV9 and TRBJ1-6): DSGVTQTPKHLITATGQRVTLRCSPRSGDLSVYWYQQSLDQGLQFLIQYYNGEERAKGNILERFSAQQFPDLHSELNLSSLELGDSALYFCASSVVVDSPLHFGNGTRLTVT.

The V call is TRBV27, the J call TRBJ2-3; 11 bases match TRBD2. V dropped 5 bases and J dropped 2; count of bases not matched to a gene: 6. This CDR3 comprises 16 residues. Germline V gene sequence: CDR1 MNHEY, CDR2 SMNVEV (reference sequence). This CDR3 reads CASSTRLAGTTDTQYF. The CDR3 DNA reads as TGTGCCAGCAGTACTCGACTAGCGGGGACCACAGATACGCAGTATTTT.

The chain has TRBV9 and TRBJ1-6; D may be TRBD1 (6 bases). Germline values: CDR1 SGDLS, CDR2 YYNGEE. This CDR3 spans 14 amino acids. The V gene lost 2 bases and the J gene lost 5 bases, with 8 bases spanning the gap. The CDR3: CASSVNRDNSPLHF. The CDR3 coding sequence is TGTGCCAGCAGCGTGAACAGGGATAATTCACCCCTCCACTTT.

This chain connects TRBV30 to TRBJ1-1; 10 nucleotides align to TRBD1. Looked up from germline, CDR1 is GTSNPN and CDR2 is SVGIG (reference sequence). The ends lost 3 bases at V and 1 base at J; junction bases unmatched: 2. This CDR3 comprises 14 residues. CDR3 protein: CAWRGTGANTEAFF. CDR3 in DNA: TGTGCCTGGAGGGGGACAGGGGCGAACACTGAAGCTTTCTTT.

The chain combines TRBV2 with TRBJ2-5; D might be TRBD2 (7 bases). CDR1 SNHLY and CDR2 FYNNEI come from the germline V gene. The length of the CDR3 is 15 residues. Trimming removed 3 bases at V and 5 bases at J, with 16 bases between. The CDR3 protein is CASSDLAGAGETQYF. CDR3 sequence (DNA): TGTGCCAGCAGTGACTTGGCGGGGGCTGGGGAGACCCAGTACTTC.

This clone was recorded only once. V gene TRBV2 combines with J gene TRBJ2-3; 12 bases fit TRBD2. CDR1 and CDR2 from the germline V gene are SNHLY and FYNNEI. The CDR3 sequence is 17 residues long. After removal of 6 bases from V and 0 bases from J, the junction contained 7 bases not matched to a gene. The CDR3 region has the DNA TGTGCCAGCAGAACTCAACTAGCGGGGGGAAGCACAGATACGCAGTATTTT. Amino acids: CASRTQLAGGSTDTQYF.

The CDR3 loop reads CASSKDRVHEQYV. DNA for the CDR3: TGTGCCAGCAGCAAAGACAGGGTCCACGAGCAGTACGTC. The chain combines TRBV21-1 with TRBJ2-7; TRBD1 is taken as the D call from the table, unchecked against the DNA. TRBV21-1 is a documented pseudogene. The CDR3 sequence is 13 residues long.

The J gene is TRBJ2-7, the V gene TRBV11-2, with 11 bases identical to TRBD2. The length of the CDR3 is 16 residues. CDR1 and CDR2 from the germline V gene are SGHAT and FQNNGV. J gave up 2 bases and V 1 base, and 4 bases lay outside the gene matches. This chain's CDR3 is CASSLATSGVAYEQYV. The CDR3 nucleotides are TGTGCCAGCAGCTTAGCGACTAGCGGGGTGGCCTACGAGCAGTACGTC.

The J gene is TRBJ2-5, the V gene TRBV7-9, with TRBD2 as a possible D gene (6 bases). The CDR3 runs to 15 residues. In germline, CDR1 is SEHNR, CDR2 FQNEAQ (reference sequence). Trimming removed 3 bases from V and 5 bases from J, with 16 bases in between. CDR3 sequence (DNA): TGTGCCAGCAGCTTTTTCGGGGTTGGGGGGGAGACCCAGTACTTC. This translates into CASSFFGVGGETQYF.

V and J are TRBV6-5 and TRBJ2-2, with TRBD1 as a possible D gene (5 bases). This CDR3 has 14 residues. Trimming left V 10 bases short and J 0 bases short, with 12 bases between. CDR1 is MNHEY and CDR2 is SVGAGI in the germline V gene. The CDR3 coding sequence is TGTGCCACCACTCCAGGGTCGAACACCGGGGAGCTGTTTTTT. Translation: CATTPGSNTGELFF.

J is TRBJ2-5 and V is TRBV7-2; 7 nucleotides match TRBD2. The CDR3 has 13 residues. With 2 bases clipped from V and 10 bases from J, the junction kept 7 bases outside the gene matches. CDR1 and CDR2 (germline): SGHTA, FQGNSA. The CDR3 DNA reads as TGTGCCAGCAGCTTAAACGGCGGGGGTCTCCAGTACTTC. This gives the protein CASSLNGGGLQYF.

This clone was seen only once. V is TRBV6-6 and J is TRBJ2-3, with TRBD1 matching over 7 bases. CDR1 and CDR2 from the germline V gene are MNHNY and SVGAGI (reference sequence). V lost 6 bases and J lost 3; bases outside the gene matches: 9. The CDR3 runs 15 residues. The CDR3 sequence is CASSIGGEGTDTQYF. The CDR3 nucleotides are TGTGCCAGCAGCATAGGGGGCGAAGGGACAGATACGCAGTATTTT.

The chain combines TRBV5-1 with TRBJ2-5; 13 bases agree with TRBD2. The V and J ends lost 3 bases and 5 bases, in that order; junction bases with no gene match: 10. The CDR3 spans 17 residues. Germline V gene data show CDR1 as SGHRS and CDR2 as YFSETQ. The CDR3 coding sequence is TGCGCCAGCAGCTCTCCCGGGACTAGCGGGGTCGGGGAGACCCAGTACTTC. It encodes CASSSPGTSGVGETQYF.

J is TRBJ2-2 and V is TRBV7-9, with 7 positions matching TRBD1. The length of the CDR3 is 15 residues. J was trimmed by 7 bases and V by 2 bases; bases with no gene match: 7. CDR1 SEHNR and CDR2 FQNEAQ come from the germline V gene (reference sequence). CDR3 region: CASSLSQGEVGELFF. For the CDR3, the DNA is TGTGCCAGCAGCTTAAGTCAGGGGGAAGTCGGGGAGCTGTTTTTT.

This rearrangement joins TRBV19 to TRBJ1-1; tentatively, D is TRBD1 (5 bases). V was trimmed by 9 bases and J by 5 bases, leaving 16 bases between them. Per germline, CDR1 LNHDA and CDR2 SQIVND (reference sequence). The CDR3 totals 13 residues. Here the CDR3 DNA reads TGTGCCAGCATCGACTTGGGGGGGACTGAAGCTTTCTTT. Translating gives CASIDLGGTEAFF.

The chain couples TRBV18 to TRBJ2-7, with 10 bases identical to TRBD1. The germline V gene encodes CDR1 KGHSH and CDR2 LQKENI. After removal of 4 bases from V and 6 bases from J, the junction contained 6 bases not matched to a gene. The CDR3 extends over 14 amino acids. The CDR3 nucleotides read TGTGCCAGCTCACTCGGACAGGGGGTCGTCGAGCAGTACTTC. Translated, it gives CASSLGQGVVEQYF.

The chain has TRBV25-1 and TRBJ1-4; D may be TRBD1 (6 bases). CDR3 size: 13 residues. Germline assignment: CDR1 MGHDK and CDR2 SYGVNS. V lost 4 bases to trimming and J lost 10 bases, with 13 bases between them. The CDR3 DNA follows: TGTGCCAGCAGTGGACAGGCCCTCGGAAAACTGTTTTTT. The encoded protein is CASSGQALGKLFF. Together with reference TRBV25-1 and TRBJ1-4, the CDR3 gives the full variable domain: EADIYQTPRYLVIGTGKKITLECSQTMGHDKMYWYQQDPGMELHLIHYSYGVNSTEKGDLSSESTVSRIRTEHFPLTLESARPSHTSQYLCASSGQALGKLFFGSGTQLSVL.

The DNA of the CDR3 is TGTGCCAGCGACGGACTGGGCGAGCAGTACGTC. As protein: CASDGLGEQYV. The chain recombines TRBV6-5 with TRBJ2-7; a possible D gene is TRBD2 (5 bases). The V gene lost 8 bases and the J gene lost 6 bases, with 11 bases spanning the gap. The CDR3 runs to 11 residues. Per the germline V gene, CDR1 is MNHEY and CDR2 is SVGAGI.

The chain links TRBV7-8 to TRBJ1-4; D not certain. Germline V gives CDR1 SGHVS, CDR2 FQNEAQ. The ends were cut back, 0 bases at V and 5 bases at J, with 10 bases in the middle. The CDR3 is made up of 15 amino acids. Here the CDR3 DNA reads TGTGCCAGCAGCTTAGCGGGCCAGGAAAATGAAAAACTGTTTTTT. This translates into CASSLAGQENEKLFF.

V gene TRBV2 combines with J gene TRBJ2-1; 12 bases match TRBD2. V trimming: 1 base; J trimming: 6 bases; junction bases outside the gene matches: 7. The CDR3 extends over 17 amino acids. Per the germline V gene, CDR1 is SNHLY and CDR2 is FYNNEI. The chain's CDR3 is CASSEGPTSGGSNEQFF. The CDR3 region has the DNA TGTGCCAGCAGTGAAGGCCCGACTAGCGGGGGATCCAATGAGCAGTTCTTC. Complete variable domain (other parts from reference TRBV2 and TRBJ2-1): EPEVTQTPSHQVTQMGQEVILRCVPISNHLYFYWYRQILGQKVEFLVSFYNNEISEKSEIFDDQFSVERPDGSNFTLKIRSTKLEDSAMYFCASSEGPTSGGSNEQFFGPGTRLTVL.

This clone has a single count. The V gene is TRBV18, the J gene TRBJ2-3, with D maybe TRBD1 (6 bases). The V end was cut by 6 bases, the J end by 2 bases, with 15 bases between. Germline-derived CDR1 and CDR2 are KGHSH and LQKENI. CDR3 size: 15 residues. CDR3 coding DNA: TGTGCCAGCTCTCAAGGCCAGGGGCCCACAGATACGCAGTATTTT. Its protein product is CASSQGQGPTDTQYF.